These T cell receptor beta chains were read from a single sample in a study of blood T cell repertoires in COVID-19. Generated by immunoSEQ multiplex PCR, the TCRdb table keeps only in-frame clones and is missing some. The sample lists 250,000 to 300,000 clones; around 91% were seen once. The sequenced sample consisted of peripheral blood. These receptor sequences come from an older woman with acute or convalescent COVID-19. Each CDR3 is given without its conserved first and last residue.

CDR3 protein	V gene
ASVGGAYEQY	TRBV6-5
ASGQGLNEKLF	TRBV9
ASRPSNTEKLF	TRBV3-1/TRBV3-2
ASSRGTGGNEQY	TRBV4-1
ASSLVTGSGNQPQH	TRBV28
ASRSNSYNSPLH	TRBV19
ASSTVGINQPQH	TRBV27
ASTPGQDPNSPLH	TRBV6-6
ASSTRQGWNTEAF	TRBV27
ASKDTTPDTQY	TRBV19
ASSYSTTGPHEQY	TRBV6-6
ASSSRGTSGSSYEQY	TRBV6-2/TRBV6-3
ASSLSGGTYNEQF	TRBV5-4
ASSQGGSVQGNTIY	TRBV3-1/TRBV3-2
ASGLVLAATGGYGYT	TRBV12-5
SVTIGGESNEQF	TRBV29-1
ASSLIAGSISGELF	TRBV7-3
ASREQGSPQH	TRBV2
ASSSNVGGTGADTQY	TRBV7-2
ATSDSGKAQH	TRBV24-1
ASLLAGGGETQY	TRBV2
ASSKVAGAGAYTYNEQF	TRBV21-1
ASSEFDRVNEKLF	TRBV18
ATSDEDRSTDTQY	TRBV24-1
ASSKTSGRAPYNEQF	TRBV6-2/TRBV6-3
ASSQDLLQETQY	TRBV4-1
ASSQAPASHEQF	TRBV3-1/TRBV3-2
ASSARDFSGNTIY	TRBV9
ASSPAGTYEQY	TRBV18
ASRRAKDTDTQY	TRBV7-9
ASRAGQGDYGYT	TRBV5-8
ATSDLWRGNQPQH	TRBV24-1
ASSLRVAGGSSEQF	TRBV27
ASSHSGRNEKLF	TRBV7-9
ASSQDGRGGSYNSPLH	TRBV4-1
ASSYSTGQPQH	TRBV6-5
ASRAPSGGPNEQF	TRBV28
ASSVGGAGTGELF	TRBV9
ASSQLRGAYNEQF	TRBV4-3
ASSRTTSGSYNEQF	TRBV7-3
ASSRTEYEQY	TRBV28